Following are 10 T cell receptor beta chains from one sample sequenced in a study of blood T cell repertoires in COVID-19. TCRdb's copy holds only in-frame clones and misses some; the assay was immunoSEQ multiplex PCR. The table has fewer than 350,000 clones, about 91% seen once; the top ten hold 2.8%. Sequencing was done on a sample of PBMCs or T cells enriched from blood (not recorded which). Every receptor here comes from a man between 35 and 55 years old who had been exposed to COVID-19.

This clone was seen only once. V usage is TRBV12-3 or TRBV12-4 and J usage is TRBJ1-2; 10 positions agree with TRBD1. The CDR3 contains 13 residues. The trim removed 6 bases at V and 5 bases at J, leaving 3 bases unmatched. The CDR3 nucleotides read TGTGCCAGCAGCCCGGACAGGGGGTATGGCTACACCTTC. It translates to CASSPDRGYGYTF.

The V and J genes are TRBV5-1 and TRBJ1-2, with D unclear. Trimming pared 0 bases from V and 3 bases from J, leaving 6 bases between. The CDR3 sequence is 13 residues long. Germline values: CDR1 SGHRS, CDR2 YFSETQ. The CDR3 loop reads CASSLAVDYGYTF. For the CDR3, the DNA is TGCGCCAGCAGCTTGGCGGTGGACTATGGCTACACCTTC.

The chain couples TRBV5-1 to TRBJ1-1, with D hard to call. CDR1 and CDR2 (germline): SGHRS, YFSETQ. V was pared by 1 base and J by 1 base, with 14 bases between. The CDR3 covers 16 residues. The CDR3 protein is CASSLLGRRQNTEAFF. CDR3 nucleotide sequence: TGCGCCAGCAGCTTGTTGGGGAGACGGCAGAACACTGAAGCTTTCTTT.

The J gene is TRBJ1-6, the V gene TRBV5-4; 8 bases map to TRBD1. This CDR3 comprises 14 residues. V trimming: 4 bases; J trimming: 6 bases; junction bases outside the gene matches: 3. Germline V gene sequence: CDR1 SGHNT, CDR2 YYREEE (reference sequence). The CDR3 DNA follows: TGTGCCAGCAGCGGACAGGGCTTTAATTCACCCCTCCACTTT. As protein: CASSGQGFNSPLHF.

This clone was seen only once. The chain joins TRBV7-2 to TRBJ2-5, with 11 bases fitting TRBD2. Losses at the gene ends were 1 base for V and 1 base for J; bases not matched to a gene: 5. The V gene's germline CDR1 is SGHTA and CDR2 FQGNSA. CDR3 size: 17 residues. In DNA, the CDR3 is TGTGCCAGCAGCTTAGAGGTGGGGACTAGCGGCCAAGAGACCCAGTACTTC. The encoded protein is CASSLEVGTSGQETQYF.

The V gene is TRBV2, the J gene TRBJ2-7, with 8 nucleotides matching TRBD1. The CDR3 sequence is 14 residues long. The germline V gene has CDR1 SNHLY and CDR2 FYNNEI. The V and J ends lost 1 base and 5 bases, in that order; junction bases with no gene match: 4. CDR3 sequence (DNA): TGTGCCAGCAGTGAAGGGCAGGGGGCCCACGAGCAGTACTTC. Residues: CASSEGQGAHEQYF.

The chain combines TRBV19 with TRBJ1-2; D is ambiguous. This CDR3 is 13 amino acids long. V was cut by 6 bases and J by 4 bases, with 12 bases left in between. CDR1 is LNHDA and CDR2 is SQIVND in the germline V gene (reference sequence). The CDR3 region is CASSPSYGYGYTF. The DNA for the CDR3 is TGTGCCAGTAGCCCGTCCTATGGCTATGGCTACACCTTC. Full variable domain (outside the CDR3, taken from reference TRBV19 and TRBJ1-2): DGGITQSPKYLFRKEGQNVTLSCEQNLNHDAMYWYRQDPGQGLRLIYYSQIVNDFQKGDIAEGYSVSREKKESFPLTVTSAQKNPTAFYLCASSPSYGYGYTFGSGTRLTVV.

The sample holds a few counts of this clone. The J gene is TRBJ1-1, the V gene TRBV6-6; weak D call: TRBD1 (5 bases). This CDR3 is built from 15 residues. The V end lost 0 bases, the J end lost 1 base, and 9 bases lay between the germline ends. From germline, CDR1 is MNHNY and CDR2 SVGAGI (reference sequence). In DNA form, the CDR3 reads TGTGCCAGCAGTTACTCGACAGTACAGAACACTGAAGCTTTCTTT. This codes for CASSYSTVQNTEAFF.

The gene calls are TRBV30 and TRBJ1-1; D uncertain. This CDR3 is built from 11 residues. V lost 1 base and J 7 bases, leaving 7 bases between the germline ends. CDR1 GTSNPN and CDR2 SVGIG come from the germline V gene (reference sequence). CDR3 nucleotide sequence: TGTGCCTGGAGTGACAGCCTTGAAGCTTTCTTT. Its translation: CAWSDSLEAFF.

The chain combines TRBV6-5 with TRBJ2-7, with TRBD2 matching over 7 bases. With V trimmed by 1 base and J by 6 bases, 6 bases remained unmatched. This CDR3 region has 14 residues. CDR1 and CDR2 (germline): MNHEY, SVGAGI. The CDR3 is CASSYYRGGGEQYF. The CDR3 nucleotides are TGTGCCAGCAGTTACTATCGCGGGGGAGGCGAGCAGTACTTC.